Sequencing of this T cell receptor beta chain was carried out in a study of T-cell reconstitution after alpha-beta-depleted transplantation in children. Findings of the study overall: Several hundred expanded graft clones reportedly were the source of alpha-beta T cells about two months after transplant. The authors attributed T-cell counts and diversity one year after transplant mostly to newly produced T cells. Recipient T cells and thymic progenitors that survived gave rise to the high TCRbeta diversity observed at day 60 in some patients.

This clonotype was observed many times. As yet, its antigen is unknown. V trimming: 3 bases; J trimming: 7 bases; junction bases outside the gene matches: 7. CDR1 is MNHNS, CDR2 SASEGT, per germline. The CDR3 totals 15 residues. The TCRbeta library was prepared with unique molecular identifiers. From the PCR reads, TCRdb called clonotypes with MiXCR, one entry per CDR3 protein. Of about 900,000 distinct CDR3 sequences detected, under 30% appear once; the ten largest clones hold about 28%. This sequence was found in a boy under two years old who had a stem cell transplant for SCID, so the T cells may come from the graft donor. The chain has TRBV6-1 and TRBJ2-2, with 8 bases identical to TRBD2. The source material was PBMCs, mostly from graft donor cells, sampled 360 days after TCRalphabeta/CD19-depleted stem cell transplant. The CDR3 spells CASSDVAGSGGELFF. The CDR3 DNA is TGTGCCAGCAGTGACGTAGCGGGGTCGGGCGGGGAGCTGTTTTTT.